The 28 T cell receptor beta chains presented below share a single source sample, sequenced in a study of blood T cell repertoires in COVID-19 (dated by TCRdb to the early 2020s). Library generation was performed with the immunoSEQ multiplex PCR assay. The clones in this table, taken by TCRdb from immuneACCESS, are in-frame only. Not every clone is retained; where verified, under half of the shortfall comes from an unresolved V gene, and the cause of the rest is unknown. This sample is represented by approximately 16,000 clones; about 88% of them were singletons. About a tenth of the sample is in the top ten clones. Sample: peripheral blood. These receptors came from a man older than 75 with acute or convalescent COVID-19.

This chain connects TRBV6-5 to TRBJ1-3; 7 bases fit TRBD1. CDR1 is MNHEY, CDR2 SVGAGI, per germline. The J segment lost 3 bases and the V segment lost 6 bases, leaving 5 bases of the junction unmatched. The CDR3 is made up of 14 amino acids. CDR3 sequence reads: CASSTDRVGNTIYF. CDR3 DNA sequence: TGTGCCAGCAGCACCGACAGGGTTGGAAACACCATATATTTT.

The chain combines TRBV11-3 with TRBJ2-5; the D is unclear. Trimming pared 3 bases from V and 2 bases from J, leaving 7 bases between. Germline CDR1 and CDR2: SGHNT and YENEEA. The CDR3 spans 13 residues. CDR3 region: CASSFGQQETQYF. The CDR3 DNA sequence: TGTGCCAGCAGCTTTGGGCAACAAGAGACCCAGTACTTC.

The gene calls are TRBV6-1 and TRBJ1-5; D not certain. Trimming removed 2 bases at V and 1 base at J, with 12 bases between. The CDR3 loop spans 16 amino acids. Germline CDR1 MNHNS, CDR2 SASEGT. CDR3 protein: CASSEMVGESNQPQHF. DNA for the CDR3: TGTGCCAGCAGTGAAATGGTGGGAGAGAGCAATCAGCCCCAGCATTTT.

The rearrangement joins TRBV6-5 to TRBJ2-7, with no clear D. Deletions cut 0 bases from V and 3 bases from J, with 9 bases between. Germline values: CDR1 MNHEY, CDR2 SVGAGI. This CDR3 comprises 14 residues. The CDR3 bases are TGTGCCAGCAGTTACTCCCCAGCGAGCTACGAGCAGTACTTC. Translating it yields CASSYSPASYEQYF.

The J gene is TRBJ2-3, the V gene TRBV29-1, with D possibly matching TRBD1 (5 bases). Germline values: CDR1 SQVTM, CDR2 ANQGSEA. Trimming took 6 bases from V and 0 from J, leaving 10 bases between them. CDR3 length: 13 amino acids. The CDR3 here is CSVGWGSTDTQYF. The DNA of the CDR3 is TGCAGCGTCGGATGGGGCAGCACAGATACGCAGTATTTT.

The rearrangement joins TRBV19 to TRBJ2-5, with D possibly being TRBD1 (5 bases). Trimming took 5 bases from V and 4 from J, leaving 11 bases between them. The length of the CDR3 is 13 residues. The germline gives CDR1 LNHDA, CDR2 SQIVND (reference sequence). CDR3: CASSSSTAETQYF. The CDR3 region has the DNA TGTGCCAGTAGTTCCTCGACAGCAGAGACCCAGTACTTC.

The rearrangement joins TRBV19 to TRBJ1-5; D is unclear. The ends were cut back, 1 base at V and 0 bases at J, with 4 bases in the middle. There are 14 residues in the CDR3. Germline assignment: CDR1 LNHDA and CDR2 SQIVND (reference sequence). CDR3 DNA sequence: TGTGCCAGTAGTATAGGAGTTAGCAATCAGCCCCAGCATTTT. Translated: CASSIGVSNQPQHF. The full variable domain, its missing parts supplied by reference TRBV19 and TRBJ1-5, is DGGITQSPKYLFRKEGQNVTLSCEQNLNHDAMYWYRQDPGQGLRLIYYSQIVNDFQKGDIAEGYSVSREKKESFPLTVTSAQKNPTAFYLCASSIGVSNQPQHFGDGTRLSIL.

The genes are TRBV5-1 and TRBJ2-1; 7 positions match TRBD1. Germline V lookup: CDR1 SGHRS, CDR2 YFSETQ. Losses at the gene ends were 0 bases for V and 4 bases for J; bases not matched to a gene: 4. CDR3 length equals 15 residues. The CDR3 sequence: CASSLGGTEYNEQFF. The CDR3 DNA follows: TGCGCCAGCAGCTTGGGAGGGACAGAGTACAATGAGCAGTTCTTC. The variable domain in full, completed from reference TRBV5-1 and TRBJ2-1, reads KAGVTQTPRYLIKTRGQQVTLSCSPISGHRSVSWYQQTPGQGLQFLFEYFSETQRNKGNFPGRFSGRQFSNSRSEMNVSTLELGDSALYLCASSLGGTEYNEQFFGPGTRLTVL.

CDR3 bases: TGTGCCAGTAGTACGTACAGCTCTGGGGCCAACGTCCTGACTTTC. It codes for CASSTYSSGANVLTF. This chain uses TRBV19 with TRBJ2-6; D is unclear. Germline V gene lookup returns CDR1 LNHDA and CDR2 SQIVND (reference sequence). The V end lost 4 bases, the J end lost 0 bases, and 7 bases lay between the germline ends. The CDR3 spans 15 residues. The full variable domain, in which reference TRBV19 and TRBJ2-6 provide the parts outside the CDR3, is DGGITQSPKYLFRKEGQNVTLSCEQNLNHDAMYWYRQDPGQGLRLIYYSQIVNDFQKGDIAEGYSVSREKKESFPLTVTSAQKNPTAFYLCASSTYSSGANVLTFGAGSRLTVL.

The chain couples TRBV18 to TRBJ1-1; D gene unclear. This CDR3 contains 13 residues. The ends were cut back, 6 bases at V and 2 bases at J, with 10 bases in the middle. Germline V gives CDR1 KGHSH, CDR2 LQKENI. The CDR3 coding sequence is TGTGCCAGCTCCCTCGACTTAAACACTGAAGCTTTCTTT. Translation: CASSLDLNTEAFF.

In this sample, this clone turned up a few times. The rearrangement joins TRBV2 to TRBJ1-5; TRBD1 aligns across 7 bases. Trimming took 10 bases from V and 1 from J; bases not matched to a gene: 4. Germline V gene sequence: CDR1 SNHLY, CDR2 FYNNEI. CDR3 length equals 13 residues. In nucleotides, the CDR3 is TGTGCCATCACAGGGGCAAGCAATCAGCCCCAGCATTTT. Translation gives CAITGASNQPQHF.

The chain combines TRBV6-6 with TRBJ1-2; D is ambiguous. V lost 4 bases and J 8 bases, leaving 23 bases between the germline ends. Per germline, CDR1 MNHNY and CDR2 SVGAGI (reference sequence). The CDR3 has 16 residues. CDR3 DNA: TGTGCCAGCAGTTTCGGGGATCCACGGGCTACGAGGGGCTACACCTTC. Translated: CASSFGDPRATRGYTF.

Worth noting for this clone: Sequence at one end of the junction differs from germline and may be a read error. The V call is TRBV5-1, the J call TRBJ2-2, with 9 bases lining up with TRBD2. Germline values: CDR1 SGHRS, CDR2 YFSETQ. This CDR3 contains 17 residues. The DNA for the CDR3 is TGCGCCAGTAGCTCCGCGCCCAGCGGGGGGCCCGCCGGGGAGCTGTTTTTT. Translating it yields CASSSAPSGGPAGELFF. The variable domain in full, completed from reference TRBV5-1 and TRBJ2-2, reads KAGVTQTPRYLIKTRGQQVTLSCSPISGHRSVSWYQQTPGQGLQFLFEYFSETQRNKGNFPGRFSGRQFSNSRSEMNVSTLELGDSALYLCASSSAPSGGPAGELFFGEGSRLTVL.

The table lists this clone with a count of one. The V and J genes are TRBV2 and TRBJ1-1; 10 bases align to TRBD1. Trimming took 4 bases from V and 0 from J; bases not matched to a gene: 5. The CDR3 extends over 16 amino acids. CDR1 SNHLY and CDR2 FYNNEI come from the germline V gene. The CDR3 DNA sequence: TGTGCCAGCAGTGCAGGGACAGGGGTGATGAACACTGAAGCTTTCTTT. The encoded protein is CASSAGTGVMNTEAFF.

V is TRBV19 and J is TRBJ1-1, with D hard to call. Germline V gives CDR1 LNHDA, CDR2 SQIVND (reference sequence). Trimming shortened V by 5 bases and J by 0 bases, and 13 bases separated the two germline ends. CDR3 size: 15 residues. The CDR3 is CASSPPLPVNTEAFF. The CDR3 nucleotides read TGTGCCAGTAGTCCCCCCCTCCCAGTGAACACTGAAGCTTTCTTT.

The chain links TRBV2 to TRBJ2-3; D unresolved. CDR1 SNHLY and CDR2 FYNNEI come from the germline V gene. This CDR3 is built from 16 residues. V dropped 4 bases and J dropped 0 bases, with 14 bases sitting between them. As DNA, the CDR3 is TGTGCCAGCAGTGCACCACAGTTGCTTAGCACAGATACGCAGTATTTT. It specifies CASSAPQLLSTDTQYF.

The V gene is TRBV18, the J gene TRBJ2-5; 8 nucleotides match TRBD1. With 2 bases clipped from V and 1 base from J, the junction kept 3 bases outside the gene matches. The CDR3 length is 15 residues. Per the germline V gene, CDR1 is KGHSH and CDR2 is LQKENI. The CDR3 here is CASSPGQGVQETQYF. The CDR3 nucleotides are TGTGCCAGCTCACCAGGACAGGGCGTCCAAGAGACCCAGTACTTC.

The chain uses TRBV7-2 and TRBJ1-1; D is ambiguous. Germline assignment: CDR1 SGHTA and CDR2 FQGNSA. The V and J ends lost 5 bases and 1 base respectively, with 8 bases between them. This CDR3 has 13 amino acids. CDR3 region: CASSPHKNTEAFF. Here the CDR3 DNA reads TGTGCCAGCAGCCCTCACAAGAACACTGAAGCTTTCTTT.

The rearrangement joins TRBV4-1 to TRBJ2-3, with TRBD2 identical over 10 bases. CDR1 and CDR2 (germline): MGHRA, YSYEKL. V trimming: 0 bases; J trimming: 5 bases; junction bases outside the gene matches: 8. This CDR3 spans 17 amino acids. The CDR3 is CASSQDGLAGELDTQYF. The CDR3 coding sequence is TGCGCCAGCAGCCAAGATGGGCTAGCGGGAGAATTAGATACGCAGTATTTT.

DNA for the CDR3: TGTGCCAGCAGCTCTGGACAGGTCAGCTCTGGGGCCAACGTCCTGACTTTC. Its translation: CASSSGQVSSGANVLTF. The chain joins TRBV7-8 to TRBJ2-6; 7 bases match TRBD1. Unmatched junction bases numbered 6, after V lost 4 bases and J lost 0 bases. The CDR3 is 17 amino acids. Germline V CDR1 and CDR2: SGHVS, FQNEAQ.

The chain carries TRBV19 and TRBJ2-7; D possibly corresponds to TRBD1 (6 bases). Germline V gives CDR1 LNHDA, CDR2 SQIVND (reference sequence). The CDR3 runs to 13 residues. V dropped 3 bases and J dropped 6 bases, with 12 bases sitting between them. CDR3 sequence reads: CASSMGTSLEQYF. The CDR3 DNA reads as TGTGCCAGTAGTATGGGGACATCTCTCGAGCAGTACTTC.

The chain recombines TRBV2 with TRBJ2-2; TRBD2 agrees at 10 bases. The CDR3 consists of 16 residues. CDR1 is SNHLY and CDR2 is FYNNEI in the germline V gene. The trim removed 5 bases at V and 6 bases at J, leaving 9 bases unmatched. The CDR3 sequence: CASSIAGGGTPGELFF. The CDR3 nucleotides read TGTGCCAGCAGTATAGCGGGAGGCGGAACTCCCGGGGAGCTGTTTTTT.

The chain couples TRBV12-3 or TRBV12-4 to TRBJ1-1, with unresolved D. This CDR3 has 13 residues. V shed 6 bases and J shed 8 bases, with 16 bases lying between them. This CDR3 is CASSPSSGGEAFF. The CDR3 nucleotides are TGTGCCAGCAGCCCGAGCAGCGGCGGAGAAGCTTTCTTT.

CDR3 region: CASSLEPSSYNEQFF. CDR3 nucleotide sequence: TGCGCCAGCAGCTTGGAACCTAGCTCCTACAATGAGCAGTTCTTC. The J gene is TRBJ2-1, the V gene TRBV5-1; D remains unclear. The CDR3 sequence is 15 residues long. Germline values: CDR1 SGHRS, CDR2 YFSETQ. V was cut by 0 bases and J by 0 bases, with 7 bases left in between.

V usage is TRBV2 and J usage is TRBJ1-2; 7 bases agree with TRBD1. Germline lookup yields CDR1 SNHLY and CDR2 FYNNEI. The V segment lost 7 bases and the J segment 1 base; nucleotides outside the gene matches: 12. This CDR3 contains 16 residues. The CDR3, as DNA: TGTGCCAGCACTCGGACAGGTACTGGGGATAACTATGGCTACACCTTC. This translates into CASTRTGTGDNYGYTF. Filled out from reference TRBV2 and TRBJ1-2, the complete variable domain reads EPEVTQTPSHQVTQMGQEVILRCVPISNHLYFYWYRQILGQKVEFLVSFYNNEISEKSEIFDDQFSVERPDGSNFTLKIRSTKLEDSAMYFCASTRTGTGDNYGYTFGSGTRLTVV.

The CDR3 spells CASNRVGQNTEAFF. CDR3 bases: TGTGCCAGCAACCGCGTTGGACAGAACACTGAAGCTTTCTTT. V gene TRBV5-4 combines with J gene TRBJ1-1; TRBD1 is a possible D gene (5 bases). This CDR3 has 14 residues. The germline V gene encodes CDR1 SGHNT and CDR2 YYREEE (reference sequence). Trimming removed 6 bases at V and 1 base at J, with 13 bases between.

The CDR3 nucleotides are TGTGCCAGCAGCTTTTACAGGGGACTTGAAGCTTTCTTT. The encoded protein is CASSFYRGLEAFF. The chain employs TRBV7-9 and TRBJ1-1, with TRBD1 matching over 7 bases. CDR3 size: 13 residues. The germline CDR1 and CDR2 sequences are SEHNR and FQNEAQ (reference sequence). Losses at the gene ends were 3 bases for V and 7 bases for J; bases not matched to a gene: 5.

For the CDR3, the DNA is TGTGCCAGCAGCGTAGGGGGACAGGCAAACTATGGCTACACCTTC. The encoded protein is CASSVGGQANYGYTF. The rearrangement joins TRBV9 to TRBJ1-2, with TRBD1 matching 8 bases. The trim removed 0 bases at V and 2 bases at J, leaving 3 bases unmatched. Germline CDR1 reads SGDLS; CDR2 reads YYNGEE. This CDR3 is built from 15 residues.